These 15 T cell receptor beta chains came from one sample sequenced in a study of cytomegalovirus exposure and HLA in healthy donors. 13 Jbeta primers and 60 Vbeta primers were used for the PCR. The protocol was immunoSEQ multiplex PCR, while the TCRdb copy is restricted to in-frame clones and leaves out a portion. This sample lists approximately 120,000 clones; its ten largest clones have about 2.5%. The sequencing sample was made of PBMCs. All receptors derive from a young man in good health and CMV-seronegative.

This chain joins TRBV5-1 and TRBJ2-7; D perhaps matches TRBD1 (6 bases). CDR1 SGHRS and CDR2 YFSETQ come from the germline V gene. The V end was cut by 4 bases, the J end by 2 bases, with 10 bases between. The CDR3 consists of 13 residues. The CDR3 loop reads CASSGTLAYEQYF. The CDR3 DNA is TGCGCCAGCAGCGGGACATTAGCCTACGAGCAGTACTTC.

The chain couples TRBV10-3 to TRBJ2-5; D is uncertain. Germline V CDR1 and CDR2: ENHRY, SYGVKD. V was clipped by 2 bases and J by 2 bases, with 3 bases between them. The CDR3 is 12 amino acids. For the CDR3, the DNA is TGTGCCATCAGTGAGACTCAAGAGACCCAGTACTTC. This encodes CAISETQETQYF.

The rearrangement links TRBV2 to TRBJ2-3, with 8 bases lining up with TRBD2. CDR3 length equals 14 residues. Germline V gene lookup returns CDR1 SNHLY and CDR2 FYNNEI. With 11 bases clipped from V and 5 bases from J, the junction kept 12 bases outside the gene matches. The CDR3 coding sequence is TGTGCCGTCCTACGGGGACTAGGGATAGATACGCAGTATTTT. It specifies CAVLRGLGIDTQYF.

This chain links TRBV7-9 with TRBJ1-1; maybe TRBD1 (6 bases). CDR1 and CDR2 (germline): SEHNR, FQNEAQ (reference sequence). The CDR3 extends over 14 amino acids. The V and J ends lost 5 bases and 6 bases respectively, with 16 bases between them. CDR3 protein: CASSHRDSLAEAFF. The DNA of the CDR3 is TGTGCCAGCAGCCACAGGGATAGCCTAGCTGAAGCTTTCTTT.

The chain has TRBV11-2 and TRBJ2-1, with 7 positions matching TRBD2. The CDR3 runs 15 residues. Germline V gene lookup returns CDR1 SGHAT and CDR2 FQNNGV. J gave up 7 bases and V 1 base, and 7 bases lay outside the gene matches. The CDR3 DNA is TGTGCCAGCAGCTTAGCTCCGGGAGGAATGAATGAGCAGTTCTTC. Amino acids: CASSLAPGGMNEQFF.

J is TRBJ2-3 and V is TRBV7-3, with a possible D match to TRBD1 (5 bases). The germline V and J ends were trimmed by 5 bases and 3 bases, with 18 bases remaining between them. The CDR3 extends over 16 amino acids. CDR1 and CDR2 (germline): SGHTA, FQGTGA. CDR3 in amino acids: CASSPKGLGATDTQYF. Written as DNA, the CDR3 is TGTGCCAGCAGCCCCAAGGGGCTAGGTGCGACAGATACGCAGTATTTT.

The CDR3 DNA sequence: TGTGCCAGTAGGACAGGGTCGATAGATCGGAACACTGAAGCTTTCTTT. Its translation: CASRTGSIDRNTEAFF. The chain combines TRBV19 with TRBJ1-1, with 7 bases matching TRBD1. The length of the CDR3 is 16 residues. The germline gives CDR1 LNHDA, CDR2 SQIVND (reference sequence). V trimming: 6 bases; J trimming: 1 base; junction bases outside the gene matches: 11. The entire variable domain, with the rest obtained from reference TRBV19 and TRBJ1-1, is as follows: DGGITQSPKYLFRKEGQNVTLSCEQNLNHDAMYWYRQDPGQGLRLIYYSQIVNDFQKGDIAEGYSVSREKKESFPLTVTSAQKNPTAFYLCASRTGSIDRNTEAFFGQGTRLTVV.

This chain connects TRBV7-9 to TRBJ2-7; D gene uncertain. V lost 1 base and J 0 bases, leaving 7 bases between the germline ends. Germline CDR1 reads SEHNR; CDR2 reads FQNEAQ (reference sequence). The CDR3 length is 14 residues. The CDR3 DNA is TGTGCCAGCAGCTTAGAAGTCAGCTCCTACGAGCAGTACTTC. Residues: CASSLEVSSYEQYF.

This rearrangement joins TRBV7-3 to TRBJ2-1; TRBD2 is a possible D gene (6 bases). CDR1 is SGHTA, CDR2 FQGTGA, per germline. The CDR3 is made up of 13 amino acids. The ends were cut back, 3 bases at V and 7 bases at J, with 10 bases in the middle. CDR3 nucleotide sequence: TGTGCCAGCAGCTTGGGACTGAGGAATGAGCAGTTCTTC. The encoded protein is CASSLGLRNEQFF.

The rearrangement links TRBV29-1 to TRBJ2-5, with D possibly TRBD2 on 6 matching bases. Trimming removed 2 bases from V and 5 bases from J, with 15 bases in between. Germline loops: CDR1 SQVTM, CDR2 ANQGSEA. The CDR3 covers 14 residues. The CDR3 nucleotides read TGCAGCGTTGAAAAGTGGGGCGCGGGGGAGACCCAGTACTTC. It is translated as CSVEKWGAGETQYF.

V usage is TRBV27 and J usage is TRBJ1-6, with D possibly being TRBD1 (6 bases). Between the trimmed V and J ends, which lost 2 bases and 7 bases, there was a span of 9 bases. The CDR3 consists of 14 residues. Germline assignment: CDR1 MNHEY and CDR2 SMNVEV (reference sequence). The CDR3 loop is CASSLRQGNSPLHF. As DNA, the CDR3 is TGTGCCAGCAGTTTACGGCAGGGGAATTCACCCCTCCACTTT.

This chain joins TRBV9 and TRBJ2-1; 8 bases agree with TRBD2. CDR1 and CDR2 from the germline V gene are SGDLS and YYNGEE. The J segment lost 4 bases and the V segment lost 0 bases, leaving 6 bases of the junction unmatched. The CDR3 totals 16 residues. The CDR3 region has the DNA TGTGCCAGCAGCGTAGTAAGCGGGAGCGCTTACAATGAGCAGTTCTTC. This encodes CASSVVSGSAYNEQFF.

This sequence joins TRBV7-3 and TRBJ1-5; no clear D. V gave up 0 bases and J gave up 0 bases, with 12 bases separating them. The germline V gene encodes CDR1 SGHTA and CDR2 FQGTGA. The CDR3 loop spans 17 amino acids. CDR3 nucleotides: TGTGCCAGCAGCTTAACATACAGCAGTTATAGCAATCAGCCCCAGCATTTT. Translation: CASSLTYSSYSNQPQHF. Full variable domain (outside the CDR3, taken from reference TRBV7-3 and TRBJ1-5): GAGVSQTPSNKVTEKGKYVELRCDPISGHTALYWYRQSLGQGPEFLIYFQGTGAADDSGLPNDRFFAVRPEGSVSTLKIQRTERGDSAVYLCASSLTYSSYSNQPQHFGDGTRLSIL.

The V and J genes are TRBV2 and TRBJ2-5, with D possibly matching TRBD2 (5 bases). Looked up from germline, CDR1 is SNHLY and CDR2 is FYNNEI. The V end was cut by 10 bases, the J end by 4 bases, with 19 bases between. The CDR3 is 14 residues long. In DNA form, the CDR3 reads TGTGCCACAGCGGCCGGCTGGGCGCCAGAGACCCAGTACTTC. Translation gives CATAAGWAPETQYF.

This CDR3 is CASSEGGQRPSGANVLTF. For the CDR3, the DNA is TGTGCCAGCAGTGAGGGAGGGCAGCGGCCTTCTGGGGCCAACGTCCTGACTTTC. The J gene is TRBJ2-6, the V gene TRBV2, with 7 bases matching TRBD2. J lost 1 base, V lost 3 bases, and 9 bases had no gene match. The CDR3 spans 18 residues. CDR1 and CDR2 (germline): SNHLY, FYNNEI.